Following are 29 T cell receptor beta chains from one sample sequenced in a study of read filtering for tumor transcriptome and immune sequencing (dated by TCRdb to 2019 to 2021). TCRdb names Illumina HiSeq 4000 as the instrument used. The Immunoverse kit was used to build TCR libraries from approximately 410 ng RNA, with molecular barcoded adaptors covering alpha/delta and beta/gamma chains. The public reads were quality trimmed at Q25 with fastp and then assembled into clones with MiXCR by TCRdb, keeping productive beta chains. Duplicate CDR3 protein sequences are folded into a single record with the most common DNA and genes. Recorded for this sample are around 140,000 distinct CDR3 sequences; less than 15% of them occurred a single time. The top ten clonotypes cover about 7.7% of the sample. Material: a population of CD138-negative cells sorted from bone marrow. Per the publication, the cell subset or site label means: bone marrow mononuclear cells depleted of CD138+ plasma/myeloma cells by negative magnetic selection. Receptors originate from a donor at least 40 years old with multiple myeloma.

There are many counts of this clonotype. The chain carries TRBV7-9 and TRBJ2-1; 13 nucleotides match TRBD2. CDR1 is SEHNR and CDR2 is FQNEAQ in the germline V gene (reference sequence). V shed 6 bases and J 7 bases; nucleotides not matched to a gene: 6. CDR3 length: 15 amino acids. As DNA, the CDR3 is TGTGCCAGCAGTCTGCCGGGACTAGCGGGGAATGAGCAGTTCTTC. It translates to CASSLPGLAGNEQFF. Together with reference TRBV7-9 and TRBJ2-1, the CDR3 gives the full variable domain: DTGVSQNPRHKITKRGQNVTFRCDPISEHNRLYWYRQTLGQGPEFLTYFQNEAQLEKSRLLSDRFSAERPKGSFSTLEIQRTEQGDSAMYLCASSLPGLAGNEQFFGPGTRLTVL.

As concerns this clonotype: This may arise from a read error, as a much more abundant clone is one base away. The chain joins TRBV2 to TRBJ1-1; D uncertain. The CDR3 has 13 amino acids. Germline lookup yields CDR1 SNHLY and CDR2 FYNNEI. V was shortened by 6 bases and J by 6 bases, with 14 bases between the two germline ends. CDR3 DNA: TGTGCCAGCAGAGGCTTAAGGCTCGCTGAAGCTTTCTTT. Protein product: CASRGLRLAEAFF.

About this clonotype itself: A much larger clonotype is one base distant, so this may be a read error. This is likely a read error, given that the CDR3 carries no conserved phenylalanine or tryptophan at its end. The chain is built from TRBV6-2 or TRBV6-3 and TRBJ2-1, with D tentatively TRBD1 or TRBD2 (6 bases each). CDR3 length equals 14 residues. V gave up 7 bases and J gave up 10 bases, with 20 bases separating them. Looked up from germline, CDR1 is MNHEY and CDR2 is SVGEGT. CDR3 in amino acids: CASTLSQEGGEQFS. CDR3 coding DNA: TGTGCCAGCACCCTTTCTCAGGAGGGGGGCGAGCAGTTCTCC.

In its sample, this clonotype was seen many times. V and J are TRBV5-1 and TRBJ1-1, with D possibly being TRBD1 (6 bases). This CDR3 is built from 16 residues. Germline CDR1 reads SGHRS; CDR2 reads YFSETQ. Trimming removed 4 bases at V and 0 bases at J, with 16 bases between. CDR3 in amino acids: CASSLEGGDMNTEAFF. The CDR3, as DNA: TGCGCCAGCAGCCTGGAAGGGGGGGATATGAACACTGAAGCTTTCTTT.

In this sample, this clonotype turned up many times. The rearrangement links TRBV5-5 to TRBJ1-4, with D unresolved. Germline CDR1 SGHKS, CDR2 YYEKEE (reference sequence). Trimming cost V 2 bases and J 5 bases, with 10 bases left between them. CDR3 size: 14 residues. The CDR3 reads CASSLSPPNEKLFF. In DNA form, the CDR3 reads TGTGCCAGCAGCTTAAGTCCTCCCAATGAAAAACTGTTTTTT.

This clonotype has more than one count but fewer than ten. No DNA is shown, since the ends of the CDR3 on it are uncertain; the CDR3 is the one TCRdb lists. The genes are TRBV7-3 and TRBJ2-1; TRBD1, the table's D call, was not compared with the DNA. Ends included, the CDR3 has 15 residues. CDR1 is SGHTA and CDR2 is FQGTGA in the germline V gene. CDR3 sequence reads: CASSFGSGLGNEQFF.

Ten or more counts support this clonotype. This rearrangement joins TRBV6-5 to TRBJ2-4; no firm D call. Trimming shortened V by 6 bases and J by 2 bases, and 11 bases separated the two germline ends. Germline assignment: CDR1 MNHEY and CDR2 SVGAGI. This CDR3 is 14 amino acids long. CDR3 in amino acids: CASSLKETKNIQYF. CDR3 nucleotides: TGTGCCAGCAGCCTCAAGGAAACCAAAAACATTCAGTACTTC.

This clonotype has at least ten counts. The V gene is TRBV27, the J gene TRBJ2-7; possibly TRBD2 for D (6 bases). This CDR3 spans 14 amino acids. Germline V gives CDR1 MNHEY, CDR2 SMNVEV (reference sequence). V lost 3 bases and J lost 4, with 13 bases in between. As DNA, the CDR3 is TGTGCCAGCAGTTTTCTCGGGAGACATTACGAGCAGTACTTC. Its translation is CASSFLGRHYEQYF.

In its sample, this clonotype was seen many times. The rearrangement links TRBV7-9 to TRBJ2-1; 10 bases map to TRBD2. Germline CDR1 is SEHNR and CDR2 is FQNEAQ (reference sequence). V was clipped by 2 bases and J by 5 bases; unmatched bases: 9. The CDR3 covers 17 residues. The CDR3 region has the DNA TGTGCCAGCAGCTTACGTAGCGGGAGGCCCCTGGACAATGAGCAGTTCTTC. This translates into CASSLRSGRPLDNEQFF.

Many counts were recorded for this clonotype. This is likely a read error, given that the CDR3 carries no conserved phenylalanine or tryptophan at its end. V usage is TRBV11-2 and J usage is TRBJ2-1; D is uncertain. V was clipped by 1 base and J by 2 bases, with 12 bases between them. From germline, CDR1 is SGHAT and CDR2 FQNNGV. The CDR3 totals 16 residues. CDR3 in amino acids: CASSLGLSIPYNEQFL. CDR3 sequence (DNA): TGTGCCAGCAGCTTAGGTCTTAGCATCCCCTACAATGAGCAGTTCCTC.

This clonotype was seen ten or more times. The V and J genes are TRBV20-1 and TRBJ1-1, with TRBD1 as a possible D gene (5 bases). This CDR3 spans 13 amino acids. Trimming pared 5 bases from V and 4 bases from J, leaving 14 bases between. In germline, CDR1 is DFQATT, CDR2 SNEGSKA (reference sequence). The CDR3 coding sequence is TGCAGTGCTCCAGGGCGAGCGGGCACTGAAGCTTTCTTT. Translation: CSAPGRAGTEAFF.

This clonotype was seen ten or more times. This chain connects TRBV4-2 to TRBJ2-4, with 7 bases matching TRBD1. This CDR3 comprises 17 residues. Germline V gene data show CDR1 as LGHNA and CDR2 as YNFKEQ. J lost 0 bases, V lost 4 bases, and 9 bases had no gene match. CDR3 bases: TGTGCCAGCAGCCCAACGCCGGGACAGACAGCCAAAAACATTCAGTACTTC. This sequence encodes CASSPTPGQTAKNIQYF.

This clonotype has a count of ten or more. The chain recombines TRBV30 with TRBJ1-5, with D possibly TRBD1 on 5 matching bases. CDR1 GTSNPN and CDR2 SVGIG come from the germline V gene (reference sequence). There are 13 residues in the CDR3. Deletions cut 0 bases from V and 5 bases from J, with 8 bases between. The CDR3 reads CAWSVQGYQPQHF. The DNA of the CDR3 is TGTGCCTGGAGTGTCCAGGGCTATCAGCCCCAGCATTTT.

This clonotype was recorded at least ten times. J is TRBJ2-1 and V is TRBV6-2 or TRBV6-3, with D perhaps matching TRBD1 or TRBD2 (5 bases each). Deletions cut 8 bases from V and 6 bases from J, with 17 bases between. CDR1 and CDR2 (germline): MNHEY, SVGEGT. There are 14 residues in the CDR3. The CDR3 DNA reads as TGTGCCAGCTCCGGGACGGGAAAAGGCAATGAGCAGTTCTTC. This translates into CASSGTGKGNEQFF.

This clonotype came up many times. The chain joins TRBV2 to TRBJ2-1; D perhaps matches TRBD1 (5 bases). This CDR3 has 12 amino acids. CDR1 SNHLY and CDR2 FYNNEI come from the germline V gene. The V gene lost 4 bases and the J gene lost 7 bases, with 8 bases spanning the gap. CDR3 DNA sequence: TGTGCCAGCAGTGGGCGACAGAATGAGCAGTTCTTC. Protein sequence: CASSGRQNEQFF.

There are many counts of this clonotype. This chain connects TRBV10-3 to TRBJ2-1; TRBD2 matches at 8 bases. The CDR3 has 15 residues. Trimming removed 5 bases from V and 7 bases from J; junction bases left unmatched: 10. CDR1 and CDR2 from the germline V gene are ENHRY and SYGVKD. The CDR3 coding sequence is TGTGCCATCAGTACTAGCGGAACCGCCCCAAATGAGCAGTTCTTC. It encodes CAISTSGTAPNEQFF.

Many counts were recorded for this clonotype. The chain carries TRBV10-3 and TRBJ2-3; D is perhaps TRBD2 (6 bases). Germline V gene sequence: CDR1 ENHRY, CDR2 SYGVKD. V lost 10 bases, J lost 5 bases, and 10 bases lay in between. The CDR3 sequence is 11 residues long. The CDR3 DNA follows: TGTGCCACCGCGGAGGGAGATACGCAGTATTTT. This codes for CATAEGDTQYF.

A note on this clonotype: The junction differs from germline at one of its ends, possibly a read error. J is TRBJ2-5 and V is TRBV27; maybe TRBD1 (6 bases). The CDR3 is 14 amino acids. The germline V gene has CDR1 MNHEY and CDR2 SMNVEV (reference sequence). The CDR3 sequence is CANSPQGSQETQYF. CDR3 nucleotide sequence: TGTGCCAACAGTCCGCAGGGGTCCCAAGAGACCCAGTACTTC.

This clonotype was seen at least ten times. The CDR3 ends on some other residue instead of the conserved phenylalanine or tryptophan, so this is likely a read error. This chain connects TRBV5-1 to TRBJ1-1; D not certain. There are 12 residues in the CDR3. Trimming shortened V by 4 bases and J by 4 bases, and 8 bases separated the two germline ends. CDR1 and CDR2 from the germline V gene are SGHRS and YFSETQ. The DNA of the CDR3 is TGCGCCAGCAGCCAGCTCGGCACTGAAGCTTTCCTT. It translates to CASSQLGTEAFL.

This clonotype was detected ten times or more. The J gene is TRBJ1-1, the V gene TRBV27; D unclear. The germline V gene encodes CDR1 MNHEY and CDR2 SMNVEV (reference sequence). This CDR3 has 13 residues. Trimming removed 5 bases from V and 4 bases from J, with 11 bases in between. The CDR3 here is CASSLDWATEAFF. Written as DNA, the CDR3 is TGTGCCAGCAGTCTGGATTGGGCCACTGAAGCTTTCTTT.

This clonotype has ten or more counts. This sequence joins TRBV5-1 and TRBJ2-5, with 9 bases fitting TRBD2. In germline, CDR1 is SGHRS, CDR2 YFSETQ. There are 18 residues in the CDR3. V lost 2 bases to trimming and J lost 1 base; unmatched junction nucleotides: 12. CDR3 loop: CASSFLGSGRTPQETQYF. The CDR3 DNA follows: TGCGCCAGCAGCTTTTTGGGTAGCGGGAGAACCCCCCAAGAGACCCAGTACTTC. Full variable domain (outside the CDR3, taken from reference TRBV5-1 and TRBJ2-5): KAGVTQTPRYLIKTRGQQVTLSCSPISGHRSVSWYQQTPGQGLQFLFEYFSETQRNKGNFPGRFSGRQFSNSRSEMNVSTLELGDSALYLCASSFLGSGRTPQETQYFGPGTRLLVL.

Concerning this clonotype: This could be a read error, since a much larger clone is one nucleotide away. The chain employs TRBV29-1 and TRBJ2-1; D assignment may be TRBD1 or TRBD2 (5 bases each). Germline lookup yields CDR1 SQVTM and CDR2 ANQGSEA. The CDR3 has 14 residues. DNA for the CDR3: TGCCGCGGGTCCCGGTTACGGGGCTACAATGGGCAGTTCTTC. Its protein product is CRGSRLRGYNGQFF.

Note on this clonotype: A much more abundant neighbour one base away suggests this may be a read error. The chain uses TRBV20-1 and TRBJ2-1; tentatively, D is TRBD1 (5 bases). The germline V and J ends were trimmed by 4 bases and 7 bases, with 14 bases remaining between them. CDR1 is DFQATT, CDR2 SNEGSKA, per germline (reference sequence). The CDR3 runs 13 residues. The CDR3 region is CSATGQVTNEQFF. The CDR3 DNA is TGCAGTGCTACCGGACAAGTAACGAATGAGCAGTTCTTC.

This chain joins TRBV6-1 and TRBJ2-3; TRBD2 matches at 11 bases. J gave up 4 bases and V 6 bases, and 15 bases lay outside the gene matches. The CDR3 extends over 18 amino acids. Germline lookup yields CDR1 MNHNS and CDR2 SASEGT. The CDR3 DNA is TGTGCCAGCAGCCCCCCCCGGGCTAGCGGGAGGAGGTCAGATACGCAGTATTTT. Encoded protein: CASSPPRASGRRSDTQYF.

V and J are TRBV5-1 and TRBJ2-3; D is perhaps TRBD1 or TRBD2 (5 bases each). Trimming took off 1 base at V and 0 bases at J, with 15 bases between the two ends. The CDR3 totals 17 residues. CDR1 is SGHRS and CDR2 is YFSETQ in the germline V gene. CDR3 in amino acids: CASSLRFLRGSTDTQYF. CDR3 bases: TGCGCCAGCAGCTTGCGATTCCTCCGGGGCAGCACAGATACGCAGTATTTT.

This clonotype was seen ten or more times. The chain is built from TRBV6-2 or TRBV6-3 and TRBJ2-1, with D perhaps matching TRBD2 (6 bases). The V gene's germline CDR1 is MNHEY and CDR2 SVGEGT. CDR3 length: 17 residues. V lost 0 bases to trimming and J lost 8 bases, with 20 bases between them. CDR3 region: CASSYSYPGTVGHEQFF. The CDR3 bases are TGTGCCAGCAGTTACTCGTACCCCGGGACTGTTGGGCATGAGCAGTTCTTC.

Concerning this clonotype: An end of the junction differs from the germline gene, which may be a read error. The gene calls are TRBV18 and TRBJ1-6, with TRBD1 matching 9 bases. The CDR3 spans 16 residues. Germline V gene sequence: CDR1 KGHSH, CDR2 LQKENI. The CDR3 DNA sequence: TGTGCCAGCTCTACCGACGGGACAGGGAGCGGGTCACCCATCCACTTT. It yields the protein CASSTDGTGSGSPIHF.

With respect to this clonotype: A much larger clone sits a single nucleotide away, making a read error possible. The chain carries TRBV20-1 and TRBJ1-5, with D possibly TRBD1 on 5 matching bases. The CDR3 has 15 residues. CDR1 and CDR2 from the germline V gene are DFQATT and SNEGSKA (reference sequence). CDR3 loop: CGAFPVREGNQPQHF. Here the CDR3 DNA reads TGCGGTGCTTTTCCCGTCAGGGAGGGCAATCAGCCCCAGCATTTT.

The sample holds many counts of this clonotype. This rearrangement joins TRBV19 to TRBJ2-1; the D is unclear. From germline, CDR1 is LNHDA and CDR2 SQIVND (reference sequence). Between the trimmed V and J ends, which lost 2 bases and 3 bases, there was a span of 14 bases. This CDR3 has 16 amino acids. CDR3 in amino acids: CASSIIWSIYYNEQFF. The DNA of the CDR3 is TGTGCCAGTAGTATAATTTGGAGTATATACTACAATGAGCAGTTCTTC.